This record covers a single T cell receptor (beta chain). Germline lookup yields CDR1 MNHEY and CDR2 SVGEGT. The junction had 7 bases not matched to a gene; V was cut back by 6 bases and J by 3 bases. CDR3 size: 15 residues. The data derive from a study of blood T cell repertoires in COVID-19. Adults between roughly 18 and 90 years of age took part from about two dozen US areas. Donors in Cohort 3 who had recovered were those with two negative PCRs, healthcare professional clearance, or resolution of their symptoms. Here immunoSEQ multiplex PCR was the method, and the copy in TCRdb shows in-frame clones only, minus some. The sample contains about 310,000 clones, approximately 88% of which appear only once.

The chain combines TRBV6-2 or TRBV6-3 with TRBJ2-1; TRBD1 agrees at 8 bases. This receptor was taken from a woman aged 18-30 years who had recovered from COVID-19. Specimen: PBMCs or T cells enriched from blood (not recorded which). The CDR3 reads CASSDDRGNYNEQFF. The CDR3 coding sequence is TGTGCCAGCAGCGACGACAGGGGTAACTACAATGAGCAGTTCTTC.